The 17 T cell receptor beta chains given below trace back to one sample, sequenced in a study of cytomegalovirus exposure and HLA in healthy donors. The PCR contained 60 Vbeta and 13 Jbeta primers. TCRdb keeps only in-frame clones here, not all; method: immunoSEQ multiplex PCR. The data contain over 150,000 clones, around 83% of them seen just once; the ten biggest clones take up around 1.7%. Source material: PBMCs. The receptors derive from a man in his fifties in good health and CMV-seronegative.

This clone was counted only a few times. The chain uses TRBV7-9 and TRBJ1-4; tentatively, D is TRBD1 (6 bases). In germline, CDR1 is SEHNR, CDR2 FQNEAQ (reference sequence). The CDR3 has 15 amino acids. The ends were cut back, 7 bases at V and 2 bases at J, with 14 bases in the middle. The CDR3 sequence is CASIPRGGTNEKLFF. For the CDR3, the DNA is TGTGCCAGCATCCCCAGGGGCGGTACTAATGAAAAACTGTTTTTT.

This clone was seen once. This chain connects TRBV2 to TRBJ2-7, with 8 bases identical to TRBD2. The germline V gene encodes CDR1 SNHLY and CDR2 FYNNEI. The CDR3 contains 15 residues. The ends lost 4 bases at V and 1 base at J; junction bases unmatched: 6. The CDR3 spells CASSARLAPSYEQYF. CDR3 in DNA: TGTGCCAGCAGTGCGAGACTAGCGCCTTCCTACGAGCAGTACTTC.

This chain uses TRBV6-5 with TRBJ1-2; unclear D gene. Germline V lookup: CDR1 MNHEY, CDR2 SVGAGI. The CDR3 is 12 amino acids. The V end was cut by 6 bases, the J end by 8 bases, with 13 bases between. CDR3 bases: TGTGCCAGCAGGGAGAGGGCGGAAGGCTACACCTTC. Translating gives CASRERAEGYTF.

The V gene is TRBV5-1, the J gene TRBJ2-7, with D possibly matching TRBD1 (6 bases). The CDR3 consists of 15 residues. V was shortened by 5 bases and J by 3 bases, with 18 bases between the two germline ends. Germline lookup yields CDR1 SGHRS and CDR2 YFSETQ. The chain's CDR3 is CASSPAQRTDYEQYF. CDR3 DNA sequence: TGCGCCAGCAGTCCGGCCCAACGGACAGACTACGAGCAGTACTTC. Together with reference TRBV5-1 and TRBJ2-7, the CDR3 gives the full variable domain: KAGVTQTPRYLIKTRGQQVTLSCSPISGHRSVSWYQQTPGQGLQFLFEYFSETQRNKGNFPGRFSGRQFSNSRSEMNVSTLELGDSALYLCASSPAQRTDYEQYFGPGTRLTVT.

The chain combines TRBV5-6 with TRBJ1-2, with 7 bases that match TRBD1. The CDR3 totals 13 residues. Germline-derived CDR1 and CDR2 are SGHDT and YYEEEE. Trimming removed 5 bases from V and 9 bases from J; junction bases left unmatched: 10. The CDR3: CASSFTGELSYTF. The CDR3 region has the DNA TGTGCCAGCAGTTTTACAGGGGAATTAAGCTACACCTTC.

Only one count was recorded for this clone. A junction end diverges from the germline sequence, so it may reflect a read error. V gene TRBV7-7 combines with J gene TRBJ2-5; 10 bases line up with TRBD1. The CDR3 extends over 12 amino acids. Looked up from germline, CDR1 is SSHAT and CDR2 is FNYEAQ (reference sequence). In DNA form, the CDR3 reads TGTGCTAGCAGGGACAGGGGAGAGACCCAGTACTTC. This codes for CASRDRGETQYF.

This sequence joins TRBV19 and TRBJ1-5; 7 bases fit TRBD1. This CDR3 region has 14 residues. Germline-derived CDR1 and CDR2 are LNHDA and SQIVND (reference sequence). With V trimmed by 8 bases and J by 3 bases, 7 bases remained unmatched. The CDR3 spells CASQGQVDNQPQHF. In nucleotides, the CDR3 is TGTGCCAGTCAAGGACAGGTGGACAATCAGCCCCAGCATTTT.

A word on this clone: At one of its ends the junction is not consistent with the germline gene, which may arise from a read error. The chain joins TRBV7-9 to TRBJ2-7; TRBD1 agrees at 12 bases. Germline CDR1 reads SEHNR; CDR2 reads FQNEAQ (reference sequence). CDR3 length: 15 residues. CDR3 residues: CTSSFWGQGAGEQYF. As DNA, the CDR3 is TGTACCAGCAGCTTTTGGGGACAGGGGGCTGGGGAGCAGTACTTC. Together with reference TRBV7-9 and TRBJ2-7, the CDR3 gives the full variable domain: DTGVSQNPRHKITKRGQNVTFRCDPISEHNRLYWYRQTLGQGPEFLTYFQNEAQLEKSRLLSDRFSAERPKGSFSTLEIQRTEQGDSAMYLCTSSFWGQGAGEQYFGPGTRLTVT.

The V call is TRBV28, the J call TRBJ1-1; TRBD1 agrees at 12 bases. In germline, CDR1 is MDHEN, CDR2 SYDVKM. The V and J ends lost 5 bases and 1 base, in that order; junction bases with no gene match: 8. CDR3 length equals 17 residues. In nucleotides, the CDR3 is TGTGCCAGCAGTCCCTCGGGACAGGGGGCGGGGAACACTGAAGCTTTCTTT. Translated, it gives CASSPSGQGAGNTEAFF.

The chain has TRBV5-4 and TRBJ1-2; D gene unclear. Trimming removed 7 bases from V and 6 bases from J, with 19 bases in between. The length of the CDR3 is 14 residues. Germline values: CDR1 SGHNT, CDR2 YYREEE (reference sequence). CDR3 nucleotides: TGTGCCAGCGCCCGGCCCTGGGCGGGCGATGGCTACACCTTC. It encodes CASARPWAGDGYTF.

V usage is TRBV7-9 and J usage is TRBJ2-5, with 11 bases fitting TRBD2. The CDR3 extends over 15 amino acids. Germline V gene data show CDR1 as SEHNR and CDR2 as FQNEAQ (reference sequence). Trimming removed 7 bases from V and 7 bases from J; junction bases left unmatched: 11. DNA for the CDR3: TGTGCCAGCAACAATAAACTAGCGGGAGTTAGGACCCAGTACTTC. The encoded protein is CASNNKLAGVRTQYF.

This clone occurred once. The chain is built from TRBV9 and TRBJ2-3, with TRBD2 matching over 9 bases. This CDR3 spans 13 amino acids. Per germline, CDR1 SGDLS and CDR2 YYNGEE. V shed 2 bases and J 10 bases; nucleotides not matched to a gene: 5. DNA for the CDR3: TGTGCCAGCAGCGTGGGACTAGCTAGTCCGCAGTATTTT. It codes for CASSVGLASPQYF.

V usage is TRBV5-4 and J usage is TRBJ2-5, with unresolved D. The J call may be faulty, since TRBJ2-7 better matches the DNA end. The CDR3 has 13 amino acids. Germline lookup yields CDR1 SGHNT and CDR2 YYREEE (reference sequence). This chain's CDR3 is CASSLDLYYEQYF. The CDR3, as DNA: TGTGCCAGCAGCTTGGACTTGTACTACGAGCAGTACTTC.

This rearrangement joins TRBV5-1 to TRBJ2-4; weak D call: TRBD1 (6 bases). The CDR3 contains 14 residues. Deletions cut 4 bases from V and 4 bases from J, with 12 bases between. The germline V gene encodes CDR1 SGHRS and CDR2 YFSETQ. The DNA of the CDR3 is TGCGCCAGCAGCCAGGGGTCAGGAAAAAACATTCAGTACTTC. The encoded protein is CASSQGSGKNIQYF. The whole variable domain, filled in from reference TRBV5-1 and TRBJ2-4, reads KAGVTQTPRYLIKTRGQQVTLSCSPISGHRSVSWYQQTPGQGLQFLFEYFSETQRNKGNFPGRFSGRQFSNSRSEMNVSTLELGDSALYLCASSQGSGKNIQYFGAGTRLSVL.

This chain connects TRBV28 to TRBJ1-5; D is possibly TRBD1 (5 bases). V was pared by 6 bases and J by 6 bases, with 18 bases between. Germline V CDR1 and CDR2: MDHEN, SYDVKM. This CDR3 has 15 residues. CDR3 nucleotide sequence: TGTGCCAGCAGAAACGCTCAGGGTCACCTTCAGCCCCAGCATTTT. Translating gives CASRNAQGHLQPQHF.

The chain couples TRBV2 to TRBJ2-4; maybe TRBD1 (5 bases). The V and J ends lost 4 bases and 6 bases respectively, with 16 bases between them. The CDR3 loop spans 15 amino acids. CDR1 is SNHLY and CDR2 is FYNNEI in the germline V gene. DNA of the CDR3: TGTGCCAGCAGTGGACAGACTTCAATCGGAAACATTCAGTACTTC. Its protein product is CASSGQTSIGNIQYF. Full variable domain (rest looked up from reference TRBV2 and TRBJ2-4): EPEVTQTPSHQVTQMGQEVILRCVPISNHLYFYWYRQILGQKVEFLVSFYNNEISEKSEIFDDQFSVERPDGSNFTLKIRSTKLEDSAMYFCASSGQTSIGNIQYFGAGTRLSVL.

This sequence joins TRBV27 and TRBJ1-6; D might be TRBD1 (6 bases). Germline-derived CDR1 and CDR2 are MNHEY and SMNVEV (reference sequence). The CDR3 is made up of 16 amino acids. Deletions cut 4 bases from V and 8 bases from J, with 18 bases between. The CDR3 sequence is CASSYFTRGMDSPLHF. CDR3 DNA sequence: TGTGCCAGCAGTTATTTCACCAGGGGTATGGATTCACCCCTCCACTTT.